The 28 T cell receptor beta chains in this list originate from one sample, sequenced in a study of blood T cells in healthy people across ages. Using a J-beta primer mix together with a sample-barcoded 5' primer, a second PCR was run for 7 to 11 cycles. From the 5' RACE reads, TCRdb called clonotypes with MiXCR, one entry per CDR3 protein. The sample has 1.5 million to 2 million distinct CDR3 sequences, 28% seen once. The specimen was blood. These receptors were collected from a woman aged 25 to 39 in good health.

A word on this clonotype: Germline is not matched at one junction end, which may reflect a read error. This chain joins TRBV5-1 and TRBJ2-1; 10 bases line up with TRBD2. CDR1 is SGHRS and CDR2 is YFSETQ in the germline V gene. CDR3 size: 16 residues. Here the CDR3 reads CASSPRLAGPYNEQFF. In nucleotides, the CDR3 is TGTGCCAGCAGCCCTAGACTAGCGGGCCCCTACAATGAGCAGTTCTTC.

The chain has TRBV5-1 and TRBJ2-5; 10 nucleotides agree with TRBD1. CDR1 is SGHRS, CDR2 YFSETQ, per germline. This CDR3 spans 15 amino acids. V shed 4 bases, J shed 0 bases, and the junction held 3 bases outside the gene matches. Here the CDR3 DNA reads TGCGCCAGCAGCCGGGGACAGGGGTACCAAGAGACCCAGTACTTC. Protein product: CASSRGQGYQETQYF.

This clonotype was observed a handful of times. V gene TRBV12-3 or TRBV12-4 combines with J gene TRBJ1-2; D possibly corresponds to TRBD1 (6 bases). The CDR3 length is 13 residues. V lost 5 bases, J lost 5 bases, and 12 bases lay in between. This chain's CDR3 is CASSRDKLYGYTF. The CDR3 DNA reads TGTGCCAGCAGTCGGGACAAGCTTTATGGCTACACCTTC.

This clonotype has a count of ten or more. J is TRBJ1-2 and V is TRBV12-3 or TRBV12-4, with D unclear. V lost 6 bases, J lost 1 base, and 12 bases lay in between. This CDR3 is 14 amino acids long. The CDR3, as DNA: TGTGCCAGCAGCCGTGAGGCCGGTAACTATGGCTACACCTTC. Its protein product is CASSREAGNYGYTF.

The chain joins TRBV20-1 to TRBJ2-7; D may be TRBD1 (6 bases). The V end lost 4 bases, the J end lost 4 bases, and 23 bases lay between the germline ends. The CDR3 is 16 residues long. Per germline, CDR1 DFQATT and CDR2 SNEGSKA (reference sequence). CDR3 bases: TGCAGTGCTATCTCCGGAGGACAGCGCGTCTTTTACGAGCAGTACTTC. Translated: CSAISGGQRVFYEQYF.

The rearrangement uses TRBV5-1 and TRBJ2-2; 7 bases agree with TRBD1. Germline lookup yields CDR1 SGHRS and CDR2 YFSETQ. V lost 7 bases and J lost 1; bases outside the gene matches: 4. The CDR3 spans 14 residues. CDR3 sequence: CASRGQVNTGELFF. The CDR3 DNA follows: TGCGCCAGCCGAGGACAGGTGAACACCGGGGAGCTGTTTTTT.

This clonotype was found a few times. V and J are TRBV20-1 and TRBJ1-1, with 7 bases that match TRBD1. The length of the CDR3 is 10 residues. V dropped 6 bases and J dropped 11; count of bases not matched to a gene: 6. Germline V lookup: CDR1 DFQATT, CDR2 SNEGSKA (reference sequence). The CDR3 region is CSANRGSAFF. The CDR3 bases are TGCAGTGCAAACAGGGGTTCGGCTTTCTTT.

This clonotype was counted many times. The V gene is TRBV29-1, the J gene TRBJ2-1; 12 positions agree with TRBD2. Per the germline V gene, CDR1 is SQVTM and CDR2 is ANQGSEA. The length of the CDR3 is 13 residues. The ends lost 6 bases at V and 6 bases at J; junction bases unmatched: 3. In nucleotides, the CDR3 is TGCAGCGTCGGACTAGCGGGACTCAATGAGCAGTTCTTC. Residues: CSVGLAGLNEQFF.

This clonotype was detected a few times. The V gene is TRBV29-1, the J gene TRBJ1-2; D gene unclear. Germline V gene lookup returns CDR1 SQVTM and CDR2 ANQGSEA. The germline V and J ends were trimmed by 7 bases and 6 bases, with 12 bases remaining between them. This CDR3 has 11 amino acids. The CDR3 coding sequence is TGCAGCGCCAACGGTTGGGATGGCTACACCTTC. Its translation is CSANGWDGYTF.

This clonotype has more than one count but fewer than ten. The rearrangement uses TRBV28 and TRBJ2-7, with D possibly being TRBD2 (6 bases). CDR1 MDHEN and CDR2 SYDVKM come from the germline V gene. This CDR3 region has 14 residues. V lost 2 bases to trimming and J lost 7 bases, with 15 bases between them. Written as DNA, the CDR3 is TGTGCCAGCAGTTTACACTCCGGAGGGGTAGAGCAGTACTTC. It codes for CASSLHSGGVEQYF. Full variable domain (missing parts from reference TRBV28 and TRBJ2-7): DVKVTQSSRYLVKRTGEKVFLECVQDMDHENMFWYRQDPGLGLRLIYFSYDVKMKEKGDIPEGYSVSREKKERFSLILESASTNQTSMYLCASSLHSGGVEQYFGPGTRLTVT.

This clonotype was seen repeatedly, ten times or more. Here the CDR3 DNA reads TGCAGTGCTTCCGGGCCATTACTTAACAATGAGCAGTTCTTC. Translated: CSASGPLLNNEQFF. The chain couples TRBV20-1 to TRBJ2-1; no clear D gene. The CDR3 runs 14 residues. In germline, CDR1 is DFQATT, CDR2 SNEGSKA (reference sequence). Trimming removed 5 bases at V and 5 bases at J, with 16 bases between.

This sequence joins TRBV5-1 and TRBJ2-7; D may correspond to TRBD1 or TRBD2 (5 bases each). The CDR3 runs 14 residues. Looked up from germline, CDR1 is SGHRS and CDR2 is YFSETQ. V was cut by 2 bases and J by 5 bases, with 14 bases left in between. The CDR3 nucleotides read TGCGCCAGCAGCTTCGGGACGTTTGGGAACGAGCAGTACTTC. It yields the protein CASSFGTFGNEQYF.

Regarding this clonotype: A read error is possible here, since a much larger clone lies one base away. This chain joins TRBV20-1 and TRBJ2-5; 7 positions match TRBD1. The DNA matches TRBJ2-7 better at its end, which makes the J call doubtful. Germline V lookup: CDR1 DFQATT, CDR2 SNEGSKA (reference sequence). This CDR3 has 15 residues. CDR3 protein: CSSARRTGLTHEQYF. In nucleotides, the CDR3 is TGCAGTTCCGCGAGACGGACAGGTCTTACCCACGAGCAGTACTTC.

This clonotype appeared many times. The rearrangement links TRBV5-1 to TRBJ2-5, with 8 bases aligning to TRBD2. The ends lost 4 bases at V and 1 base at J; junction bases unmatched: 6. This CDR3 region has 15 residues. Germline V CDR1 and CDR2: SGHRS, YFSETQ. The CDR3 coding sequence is TGCGCCAGCAGCGCATTAGCGGGGATCCAAGAGACCCAGTACTTC. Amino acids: CASSALAGIQETQYF. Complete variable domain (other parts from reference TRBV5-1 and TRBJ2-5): KAGVTQTPRYLIKTRGQQVTLSCSPISGHRSVSWYQQTPGQGLQFLFEYFSETQRNKGNFPGRFSGRQFSNSRSEMNVSTLELGDSALYLCASSALAGIQETQYFGPGTRLLVL.

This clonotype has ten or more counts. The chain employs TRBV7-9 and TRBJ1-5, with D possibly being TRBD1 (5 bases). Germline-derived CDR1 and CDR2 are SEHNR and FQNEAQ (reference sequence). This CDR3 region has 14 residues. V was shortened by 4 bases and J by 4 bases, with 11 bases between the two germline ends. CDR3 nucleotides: TGTGCCAGCAGCTCGGGACCGACTAATCAGCCCCAGCATTTT. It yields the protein CASSSGPTNQPQHF.

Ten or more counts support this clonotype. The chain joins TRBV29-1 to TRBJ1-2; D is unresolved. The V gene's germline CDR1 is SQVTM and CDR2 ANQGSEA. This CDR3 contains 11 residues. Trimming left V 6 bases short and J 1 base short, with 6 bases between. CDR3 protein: CSVDFNYGYTF. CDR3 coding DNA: TGCAGCGTCGATTTTAACTATGGCTACACCTTC.

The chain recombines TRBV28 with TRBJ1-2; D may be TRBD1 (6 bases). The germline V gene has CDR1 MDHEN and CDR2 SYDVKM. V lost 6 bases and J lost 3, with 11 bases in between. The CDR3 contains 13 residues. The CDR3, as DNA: TGTGCCAGCAGGCAGGGGTACTACTATGGCTACACCTTC. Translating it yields CASRQGYYYGYTF.

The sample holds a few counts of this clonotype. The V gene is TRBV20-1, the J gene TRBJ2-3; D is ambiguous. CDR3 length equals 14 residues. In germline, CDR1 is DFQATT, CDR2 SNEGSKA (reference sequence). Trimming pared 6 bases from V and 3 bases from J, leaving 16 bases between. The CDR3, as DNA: TGCAGTGCCCGACGGTGGAGCAAGACAGATACGCAGTATTTT. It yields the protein CSARRWSKTDTQYF.

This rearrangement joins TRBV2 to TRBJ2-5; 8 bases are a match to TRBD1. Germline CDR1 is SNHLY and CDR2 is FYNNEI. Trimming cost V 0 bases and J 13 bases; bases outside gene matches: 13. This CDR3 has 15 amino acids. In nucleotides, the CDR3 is TGTGCCAGCAGTGAAGCGACAGGGGTAGGCTACGAGCGGTACTTC. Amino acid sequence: CASSEATGVGYERYF.

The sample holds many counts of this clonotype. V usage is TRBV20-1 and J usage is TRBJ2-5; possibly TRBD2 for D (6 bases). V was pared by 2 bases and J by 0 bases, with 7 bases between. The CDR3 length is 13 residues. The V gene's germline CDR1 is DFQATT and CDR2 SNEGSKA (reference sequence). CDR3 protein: CSARRDYQETQYF. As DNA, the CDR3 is TGCAGTGCTAGACGGGACTACCAAGAGACCCAGTACTTC.

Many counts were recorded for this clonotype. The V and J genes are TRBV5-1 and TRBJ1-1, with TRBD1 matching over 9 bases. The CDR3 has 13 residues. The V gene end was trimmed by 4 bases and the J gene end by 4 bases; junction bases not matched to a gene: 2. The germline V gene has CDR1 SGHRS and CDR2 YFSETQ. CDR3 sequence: CASSTTGGTEAFF. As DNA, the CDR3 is TGCGCCAGCAGCACGACAGGGGGCACTGAAGCTTTCTTT.

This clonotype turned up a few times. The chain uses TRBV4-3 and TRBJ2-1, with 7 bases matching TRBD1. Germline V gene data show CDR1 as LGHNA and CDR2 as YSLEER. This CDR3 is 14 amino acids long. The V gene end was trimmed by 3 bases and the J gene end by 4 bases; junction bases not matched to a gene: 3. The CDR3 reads CASSQGQIYNEQFF. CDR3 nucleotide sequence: TGCGCCAGCAGCCAGGGACAGATATACAATGAGCAGTTCTTC.

The CDR3 reads CASLGLAGEVGTDTQYF. The CDR3 coding sequence is TGTGCCAGTCTCGGACTAGCGGGAGAAGTGGGCACAGATACGCAGTATTTT. V and J are TRBV2 and TRBJ2-3; 13 positions agree with TRBD2. Germline V gene data show CDR1 as SNHLY and CDR2 as FYNNEI. V was pared by 9 bases and J by 1 base, with 10 bases of the junction left unmatched. This CDR3 is built from 17 residues.

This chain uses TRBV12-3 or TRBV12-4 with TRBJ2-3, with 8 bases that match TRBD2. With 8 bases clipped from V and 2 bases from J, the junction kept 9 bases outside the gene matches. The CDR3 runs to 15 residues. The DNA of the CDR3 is TGTGCCAGCTGCCGGGGGGGGCCGTTCACAGATACGCAGTATTTT. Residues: CASCRGGPFTDTQYF.

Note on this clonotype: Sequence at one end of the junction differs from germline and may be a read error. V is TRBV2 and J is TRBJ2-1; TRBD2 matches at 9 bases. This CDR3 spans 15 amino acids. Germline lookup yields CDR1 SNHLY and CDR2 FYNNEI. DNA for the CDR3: TGTGCCGGCAGTGAACTGCGGGGGGGCCACAATGAGCAGTTCTTC. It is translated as CAGSELRGGHNEQFF.

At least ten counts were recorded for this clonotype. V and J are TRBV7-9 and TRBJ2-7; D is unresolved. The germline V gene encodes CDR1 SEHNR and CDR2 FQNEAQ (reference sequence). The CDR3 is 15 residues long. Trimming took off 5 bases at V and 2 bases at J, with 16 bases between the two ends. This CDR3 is CASSNVGRRTYEQYF. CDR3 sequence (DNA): TGTGCCAGCAGCAACGTCGGTCGAAGGACCTACGAGCAGTACTTC.

The CDR3 is CASSRGQGAEAFF. DNA for the CDR3: TGTGCCAGCAGTCGAGGACAGGGAGCCGAAGCTTTCTTT. The chain uses TRBV12-3 or TRBV12-4 and TRBJ1-1, with 8 bases that match TRBD1. The CDR3 loop spans 13 amino acids. The V and J ends lost 5 bases and 8 bases, in that order; junction bases with no gene match: 7.

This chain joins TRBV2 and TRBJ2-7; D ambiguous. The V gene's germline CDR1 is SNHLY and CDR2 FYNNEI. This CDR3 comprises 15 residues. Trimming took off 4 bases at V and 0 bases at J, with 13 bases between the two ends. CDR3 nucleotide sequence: TGTGCCAGCAGTGGTTGGCCCCAAAGCTCCTACGAGCAGTACTTC. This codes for CASSGWPQSSYEQYF.